What follows is one TCR beta chain and its context. Trimming took 5 bases from V and 5 from J, leaving 16 bases between them. The CDR3 length is 15 residues. CDR1 and CDR2 from the germline V gene are MDHEN and SYDVKM. This record comes from a study of blood T cell repertoires in COVID-19. Produced via immunoSEQ multiplex PCR; TCRdb's table is partial and in-frame only. The sample carries a few hundred thousand clones, roughly 84% recorded once. This sequence joins TRBV28 and TRBJ2-1; TRBD2 is a possible D gene (5 bases). The sequence was collected from a woman in her thirties who had recovered from COVID-19. Sequencing was done on a sample of peripheral blood. As DNA, the CDR3 is TGTGCCAGCAGTCAGGTGGGAGCTAACGACAATGAGCAGTTCTTC. Translating it yields CASSQVGANDNEQFF.